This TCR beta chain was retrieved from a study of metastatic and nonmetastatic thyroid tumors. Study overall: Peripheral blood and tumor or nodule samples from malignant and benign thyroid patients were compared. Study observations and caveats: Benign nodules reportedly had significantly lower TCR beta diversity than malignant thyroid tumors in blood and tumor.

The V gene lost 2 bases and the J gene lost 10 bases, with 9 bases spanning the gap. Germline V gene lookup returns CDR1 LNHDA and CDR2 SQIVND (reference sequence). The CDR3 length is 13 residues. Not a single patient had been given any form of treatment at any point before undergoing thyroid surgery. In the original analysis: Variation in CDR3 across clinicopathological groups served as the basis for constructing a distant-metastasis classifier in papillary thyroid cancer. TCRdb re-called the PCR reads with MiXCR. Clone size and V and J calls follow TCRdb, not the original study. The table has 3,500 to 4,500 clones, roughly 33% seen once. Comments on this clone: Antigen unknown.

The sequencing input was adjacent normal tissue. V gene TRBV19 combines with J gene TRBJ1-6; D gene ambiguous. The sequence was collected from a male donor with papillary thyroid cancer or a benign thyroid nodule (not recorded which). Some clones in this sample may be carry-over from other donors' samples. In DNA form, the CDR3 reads TGTGCCAGTAGTATAAGGTCCGGATCACCCCTCCACTTT. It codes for CASSIRSGSPLHF.